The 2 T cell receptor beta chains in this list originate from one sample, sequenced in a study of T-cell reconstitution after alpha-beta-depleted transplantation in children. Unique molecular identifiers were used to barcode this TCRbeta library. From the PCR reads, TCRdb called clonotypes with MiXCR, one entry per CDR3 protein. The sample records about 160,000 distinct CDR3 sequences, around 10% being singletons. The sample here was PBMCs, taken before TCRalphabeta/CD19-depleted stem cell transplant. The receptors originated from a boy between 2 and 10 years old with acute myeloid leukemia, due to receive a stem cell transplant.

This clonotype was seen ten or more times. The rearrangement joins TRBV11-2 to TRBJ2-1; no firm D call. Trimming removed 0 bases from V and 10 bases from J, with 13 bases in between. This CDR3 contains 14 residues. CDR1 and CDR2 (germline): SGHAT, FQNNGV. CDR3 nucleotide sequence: TGTGCCAGCAGCTTAGATCAATGGGTACGAGAGCAGTTCTTC. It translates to CASSLDQWVREQFF.

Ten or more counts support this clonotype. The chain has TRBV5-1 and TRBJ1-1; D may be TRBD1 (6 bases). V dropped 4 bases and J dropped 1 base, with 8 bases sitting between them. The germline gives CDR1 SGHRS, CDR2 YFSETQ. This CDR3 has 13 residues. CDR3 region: CASSTTGNTEAFF. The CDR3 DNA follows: TGCGCCAGCAGCACGACAGGGAACACTGAAGCTTTCTTT.